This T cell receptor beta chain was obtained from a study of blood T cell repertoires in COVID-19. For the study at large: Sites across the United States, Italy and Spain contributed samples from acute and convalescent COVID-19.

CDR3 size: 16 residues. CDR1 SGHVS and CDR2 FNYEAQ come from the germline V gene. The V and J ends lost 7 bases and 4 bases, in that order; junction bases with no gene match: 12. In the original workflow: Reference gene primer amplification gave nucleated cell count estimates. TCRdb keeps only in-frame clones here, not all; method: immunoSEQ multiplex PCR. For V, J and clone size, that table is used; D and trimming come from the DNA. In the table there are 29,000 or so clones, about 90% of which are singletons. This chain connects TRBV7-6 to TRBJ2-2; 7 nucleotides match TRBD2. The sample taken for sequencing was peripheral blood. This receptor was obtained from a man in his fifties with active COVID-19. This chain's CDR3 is CASKSSAGVSTGELFF. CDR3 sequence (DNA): TGTGCCAGCAAATCCTCCGCGGGAGTCAGCACCGGGGAGCTGTTTTTT.